What follows is one T cell receptor (beta chain) and its context. The antigen remains unidentified. The data stem from a study of T cell responses to AZD1222 COVID-19 vaccine. Study results and caveats: Two AZD1222 doses significantly raised spike-specific TCR breadth and depth over controls. Within unmutated variant regions lay the reported targets of nearly half of spike-specific TCRs.

Using immunoSEQ multiplex PCR, the repertoire was profiled, and TCRdb retains in-frame clones only, with some absent. The repertoire includes 70,000 to 95,000 clones, 88% of them detected once, and less than 9% sits in the top ten. This CDR3 contains 17 residues. J was trimmed by 0 bases and V by 4 bases; bases with no gene match: 8. Germline CDR1 reads SGHRS; CDR2 reads YFSETQ. The input for sequencing was peripheral blood, taken 28 days after the second AZD1222 dose. This TCR derives from an adult who received the AZD1222 COVID-19 vaccine. The rearrangement uses TRBV5-1 and TRBJ2-1; 9 positions agree with TRBD1. The DNA for the CDR3 is TGCGCCAGCAGCACTACCGGGACAGGGAGCTCCTACAATGAGCAGTTCTTC. It yields the protein CASSTTGTGSSYNEQFF.